These T cell receptor beta chains were read from a single sample in a study of blood T cell repertoires in COVID-19. Profiled with immunoSEQ multiplex PCR; TCRdb holds only in-frame clones, not every one. The data contain 200,000 to 250,000 clones, 70% to 90% of them singletons. Sequencing used PBMCs or T cells enriched from blood (not recorded which). These receptors came from a young man who had recovered from COVID-19. Each CDR3 is given with its conserved first and last residue. The D gene is left open where the match is weak. Not all rows give a size; the values are once, few, many and, for expanded clones, a class.

clone_size	v_call	j_call	d_call	cdr3_aa	cdr3_nt
-	TRBV19	TRBJ1-1	-	CASSLDSEAFF	TGTGCCAGTAGTTTGGACAGTGAAGCTTTCTTT
few	TRBV7-9	TRBJ1-1	-	CASSIMVLRDTEAFF	TGTGCCAGCAGCATTATGGTCCTGAGGGACACTGAAGCTTTCTTT
few	TRBV5-1	TRBJ1-4	-	CASSLVGGTNEKLFF	TGCGCCAGCAGCTTGGTAGGGGGAACTAATGAAAAACTGTTTTTT
-	TRBV19	TRBJ2-3	TRBD1	CASSTGTGTTSTDTQYF	TGTGCCAGTAGTACCGGGACAGGGACCACCTCCACAGATACGCAGTATTTT
-	TRBV2	TRBJ2-3	TRBD2	CASSDYGRGDTQYF	TGTGCCAGCAGTGACTACGGGAGGGGAGATACGCAGTATTTT
-	TRBV27	TRBJ1-2	-	CASSIAGEGYTF	TGTGCCAGCAGCATTGCGGGGGAGGGCTACACCTTC
-	TRBV10-1	TRBJ2-7	-	CASSEGGFSYEQYF	TGCGCCAGCAGTGAGGGGGGCTTTTCCTACGAGCAGTACTTC
-	TRBV27	TRBJ1-1	-	CASSSSLGAPTEAFF	TGTGCCAGCAGTTCCTCGCTAGGGGCGCCCACTGAAGCTTTCTTT
-	TRBV27	TRBJ1-3	-	CASSTNGAGNTIYF	TGTGCCAGCAGTACGAACGGGGCTGGAAACACCATATATTTT
-	TRBV5-8	TRBJ2-5	-	CASSYTWGGETQYF	TGTGCCAGCAGCTACACGTGGGGAGGAGAGACCCAGTACTTC
-	TRBV20-1	TRBJ2-1	-	CSATTYEQFF	TGCAGTGCCACTACATATGAGCAGTTCTTC
-	TRBV7-2	TRBJ2-5	-	CASRQPGYAETQYF	TGTGCCAGCAGACAACCGGGGTATGCGGAGACCCAGTACTTC
-	TRBV5-1	TRBJ2-5	TRBD1	CASSYNRDRETEYF	TGCGCCAGCAGCTATAACCGGGACAGGGAAACAGAGTACTTC
-	TRBV9	TRBJ2-5	TRBD2	CASSSSGGAQETQYF	TGTGCCAGCAGCTCGAGCGGGGGGGCCCAAGAGACCCAGTACTTC
-	TRBV5-1	TRBJ2-5	-	CASSGQTSNVETQYF	TGCGCCAGCAGCGGACAGACTAGCAATGTAGAGACCCAGTACTTC
-	TRBV24-1	TRBJ1-2	-	CATSDFVQDLNYGYTF	TGTGCCACCAGTGATTTTGTACAGGACCTTAACTATGGCTACACCTTC
-	TRBV11-2	TRBJ1-6	-	CASSLTDYNSPLHF	TGTGCCAGCAGCTTAACAGACTATAATTCACCCCTCCACTTT
-	TRBV4-3	TRBJ1-3	-	CASSHGGGGNGNTIYF	TGCGCCAGCAGCCACGGAGGGGGGGGCAATGGAAACACCATATATTTT
-	TRBV2	TRBJ1-1	-	CASSVDSPGNTEAFF	TGTGCCAGCAGTGTTGACAGCCCGGGGAACACTGAAGCTTTCTTT
-	TRBV29-1	TRBJ1-3	-	CSVGTGSSGNTIYF	TGCAGCGTTGGTACAGGGAGCTCTGGAAACACCATATATTTT
-	TRBV7-3	TRBJ2-1	TRBD1	CASSPRQGWSGEQFF	TGTGCCAGCAGCCCGAGACAGGGGTGGTCCGGGGAGCAGTTCTTC
-	TRBV24-1	TRBJ2-5	TRBD1	CATSDSGPARGTGLKETQYF	TGTGCCACCAGTGATTCCGGTCCGGCCCGCGGGACAGGGTTGAAAGAGACCCAGTACTTC
-	TRBV2	TRBJ1-5	TRBD1	CASSGTGGAGQPQHF	TGTGCCAGCAGCGGGACAGGGGGTGCGGGTCAGCCCCAGCATTTT
-	TRBV7-2	TRBJ1-2	TRBD1	CASSLLAGTGDGYTF	TGTGCCAGCAGCTTACTGGCCGGGACAGGGGATGGCTACACCTTC
-	TRBV5-1	TRBJ2-7	-	CASTGAGIEQYF	TGCGCCAGCACAGGGGCGGGTATAGAGCAGTACTTC
-	TRBV28	TRBJ2-1	-	CASSLGGGLYNEQFF	TGTGCCAGCAGTTTAGGGGGGGGGCTCTACAATGAGCAGTTCTTC
-	TRBV3-1/TRBV3-2	TRBJ2-2	-	CASSRRPLSRGGTGELFF	TGTGCCAGCAGCCGCCGCCCCTTGTCCAGGGGCGGAACCGGGGAGCTGTTTTTT
-	TRBV7-9	TRBJ2-3	-	CASSKGDYLTDTQYF	TGTGCCAGCAGCAAGGGGGACTACCTCACAGATACGCAGTATTTT
-	TRBV10-3	TRBJ1-6	TRBD1	CAIREQGHNSPLHF	TGTGCCATCAGGGAACAGGGGCATAATTCACCCCTCCACTTT
-	TRBV7-9	TRBJ1-1	-	CASSLGVLGASGSTEAFF	TGTGCCAGCAGCTTAGGGGTTTTGGGGGCATCGGGTAGCACTGAAGCTTTCTTT
-	TRBV7-8	TRBJ2-1	TRBD2	CASNGGNDEQFF	TGTGCCAGCAACGGGGGGAACGATGAGCAGTTCTTC
-	TRBV25-1	TRBJ1-3	TRBD1	CASSNAGTVSGNTIYF	TGTGCCAGCAGTAACGCCGGGACAGTATCTGGAAACACCATATATTTT
-	TRBV6-5	TRBJ2-4	-	CASSSTSLEGGNIQYF	TGTGCCAGCAGTTCTACTAGCTTGGAGGGGGGGAACATTCAGTACTTC
-	TRBV3-1/TRBV3-2	TRBJ2-1	-	CASSQGGGALGEQFF	TGTGCCAGCAGCCAAGGGGGCGGGGCCCTGGGGGAGCAGTTCTTC
-	TRBV13	TRBJ2-7	TRBD1	CASRVRGTYEQYF	TGTGCCAGCAGAGTCAGGGGGACCTACGAGCAGTACTTC
-	TRBV6-1	TRBJ2-3	TRBD2	CASSVGTSGGPFTDTQYF	TGTGCCAGCAGTGTGGGGACTAGCGGGGGGCCATTCACAGATACGCAGTATTTT